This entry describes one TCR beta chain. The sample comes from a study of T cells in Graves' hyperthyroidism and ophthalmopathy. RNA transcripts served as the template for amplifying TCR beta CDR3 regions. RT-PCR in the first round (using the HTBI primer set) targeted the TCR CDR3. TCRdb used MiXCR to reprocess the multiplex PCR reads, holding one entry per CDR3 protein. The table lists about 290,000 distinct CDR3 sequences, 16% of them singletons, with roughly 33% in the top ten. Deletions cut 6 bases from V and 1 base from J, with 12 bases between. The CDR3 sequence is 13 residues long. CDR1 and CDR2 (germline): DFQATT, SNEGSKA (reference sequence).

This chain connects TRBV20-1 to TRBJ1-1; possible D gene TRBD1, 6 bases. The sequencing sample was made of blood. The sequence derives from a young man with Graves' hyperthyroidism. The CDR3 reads CSAQGGGNTEAFF. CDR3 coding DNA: TGCAGTGCCCAGGGAGGGGGGAACACTGAAGCTTTCTTT.